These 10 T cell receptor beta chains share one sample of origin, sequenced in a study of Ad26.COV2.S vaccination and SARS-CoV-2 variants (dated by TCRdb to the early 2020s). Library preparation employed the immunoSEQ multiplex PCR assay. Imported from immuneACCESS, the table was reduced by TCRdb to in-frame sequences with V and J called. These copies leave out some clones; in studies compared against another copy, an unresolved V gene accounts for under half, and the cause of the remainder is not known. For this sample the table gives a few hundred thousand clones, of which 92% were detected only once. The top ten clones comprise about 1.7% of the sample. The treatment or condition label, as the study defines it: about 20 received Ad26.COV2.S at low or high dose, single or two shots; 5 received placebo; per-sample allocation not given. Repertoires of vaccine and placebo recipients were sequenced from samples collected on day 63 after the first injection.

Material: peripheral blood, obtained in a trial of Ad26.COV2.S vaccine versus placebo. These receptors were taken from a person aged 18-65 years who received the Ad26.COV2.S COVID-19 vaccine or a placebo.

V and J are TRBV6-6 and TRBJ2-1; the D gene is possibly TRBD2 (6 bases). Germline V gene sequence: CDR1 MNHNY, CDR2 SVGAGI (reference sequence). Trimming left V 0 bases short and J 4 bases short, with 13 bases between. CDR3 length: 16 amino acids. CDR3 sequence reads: CASSYSIISGYNEQFF. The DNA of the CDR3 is TGTGCCAGCAGTTACTCGATTATTAGCGGATACAATGAGCAGTTCTTC.

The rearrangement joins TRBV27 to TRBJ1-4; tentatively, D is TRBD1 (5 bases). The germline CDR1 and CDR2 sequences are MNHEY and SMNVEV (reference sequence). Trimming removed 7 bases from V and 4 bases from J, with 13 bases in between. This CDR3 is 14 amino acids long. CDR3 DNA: TGTGCCAGCAACGCGCAGGGAGGTAATGAAAAACTGTTTTTT. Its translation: CASNAQGGNEKLFF. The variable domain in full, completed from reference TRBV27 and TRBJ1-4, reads EAQVTQNPRYLITVTGKKLTVTCSQNMNHEYMSWYRQDPGLGLRQIYYSMNVEVTDKGDVPEGYKVSRKEKRNFPLILESPSPNQTSLYFCASNAQGGNEKLFFGSGTQLSVL.

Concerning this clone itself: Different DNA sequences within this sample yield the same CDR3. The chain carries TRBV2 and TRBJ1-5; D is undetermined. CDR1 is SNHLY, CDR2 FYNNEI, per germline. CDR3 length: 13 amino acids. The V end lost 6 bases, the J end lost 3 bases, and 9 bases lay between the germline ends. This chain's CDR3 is CASRRQVNQPQHF. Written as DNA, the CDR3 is TGTGCCAGCAGAAGACAAGTCAATCAGCCCCAGCATTTT.

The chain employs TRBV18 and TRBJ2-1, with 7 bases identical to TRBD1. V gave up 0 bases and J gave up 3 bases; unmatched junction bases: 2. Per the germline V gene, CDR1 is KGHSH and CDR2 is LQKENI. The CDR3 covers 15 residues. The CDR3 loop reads CASSPPGQSYNEQFF. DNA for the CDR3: TGTGCCAGCTCACCACCGGGACAGAGCTACAATGAGCAGTTCTTC.

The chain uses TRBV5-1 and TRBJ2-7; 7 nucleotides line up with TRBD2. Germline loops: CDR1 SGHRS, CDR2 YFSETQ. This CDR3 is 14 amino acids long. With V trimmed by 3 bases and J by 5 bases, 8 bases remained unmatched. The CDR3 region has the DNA TGCGCCAGCAGCTCCCGGACTAGTATCGACGAGCAGTACTTC. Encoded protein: CASSSRTSIDEQYF.

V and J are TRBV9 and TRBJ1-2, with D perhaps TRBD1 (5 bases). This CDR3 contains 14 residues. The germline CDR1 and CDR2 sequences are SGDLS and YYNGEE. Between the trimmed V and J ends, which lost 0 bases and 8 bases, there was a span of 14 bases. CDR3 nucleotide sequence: TGTGCCAGCAGCGTAGATGGCAGGGCGGGCGGCTACACCTTC. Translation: CASSVDGRAGGYTF.

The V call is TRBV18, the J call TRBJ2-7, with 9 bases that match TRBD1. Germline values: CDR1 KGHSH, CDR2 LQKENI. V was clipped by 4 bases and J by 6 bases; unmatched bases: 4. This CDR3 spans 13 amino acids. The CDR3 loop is CASSLGTGREQYF. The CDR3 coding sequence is TGTGCCAGCTCACTTGGGACAGGGCGCGAGCAGTACTTC.

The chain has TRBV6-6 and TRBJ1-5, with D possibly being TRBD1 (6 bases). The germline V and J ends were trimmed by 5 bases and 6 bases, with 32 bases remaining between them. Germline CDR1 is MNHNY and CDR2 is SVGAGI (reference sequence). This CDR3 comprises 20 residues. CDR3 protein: CASSLNWVAGIGTSSQPQHF. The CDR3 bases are TGTGCCAGCAGTCTTAATTGGGTAGCAGGGATTGGGACATCCAGTCAGCCCCAGCATTTT.

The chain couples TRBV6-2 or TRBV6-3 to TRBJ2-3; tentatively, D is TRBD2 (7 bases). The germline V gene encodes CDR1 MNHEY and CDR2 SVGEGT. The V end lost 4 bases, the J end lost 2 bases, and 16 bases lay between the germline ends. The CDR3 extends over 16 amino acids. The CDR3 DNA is TGTGCCAGCAGTTTACTGAGCGGGACATCCACAGATACGCAGTATTTT. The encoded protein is CASSLLSGTSTDTQYF.

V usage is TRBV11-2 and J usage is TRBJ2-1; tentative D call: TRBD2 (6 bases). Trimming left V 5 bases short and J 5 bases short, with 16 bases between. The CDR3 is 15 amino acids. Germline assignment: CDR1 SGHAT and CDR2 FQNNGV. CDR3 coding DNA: TGTGCCAGCAGCCCACAAGGAGGGAACCACAATGAGCAGTTCTTC. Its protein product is CASSPQGGNHNEQFF.